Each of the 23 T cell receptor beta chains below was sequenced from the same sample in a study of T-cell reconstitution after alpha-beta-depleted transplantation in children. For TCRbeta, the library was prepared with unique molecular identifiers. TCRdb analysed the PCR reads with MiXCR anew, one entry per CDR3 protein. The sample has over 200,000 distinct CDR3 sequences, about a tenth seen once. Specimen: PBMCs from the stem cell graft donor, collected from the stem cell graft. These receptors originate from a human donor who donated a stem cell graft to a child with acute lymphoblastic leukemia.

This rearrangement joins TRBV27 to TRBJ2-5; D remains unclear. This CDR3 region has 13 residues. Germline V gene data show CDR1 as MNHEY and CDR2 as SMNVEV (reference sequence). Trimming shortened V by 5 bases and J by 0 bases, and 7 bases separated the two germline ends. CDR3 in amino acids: CASSRKYQETQYF. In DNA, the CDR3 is TGTGCCAGCAGTCGGAAGTACCAAGAGACCCAGTACTTC.

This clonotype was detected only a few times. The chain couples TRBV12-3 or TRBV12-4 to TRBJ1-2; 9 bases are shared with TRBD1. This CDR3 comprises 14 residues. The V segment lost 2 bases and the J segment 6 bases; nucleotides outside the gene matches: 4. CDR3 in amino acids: CASSLPGTGNGYTF. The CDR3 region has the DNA TGTGCCAGCAGTTTACCCGGGACAGGGAATGGCTACACCTTC.

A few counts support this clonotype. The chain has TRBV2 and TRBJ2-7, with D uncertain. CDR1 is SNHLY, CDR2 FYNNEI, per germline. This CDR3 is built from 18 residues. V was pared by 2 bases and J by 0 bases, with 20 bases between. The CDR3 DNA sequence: TGTGCCAGCAGTGAATTGATCAAGACCGGGCCCAACTCCTACGAGCAGTACTTC. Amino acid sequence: CASSELIKTGPNSYEQYF.

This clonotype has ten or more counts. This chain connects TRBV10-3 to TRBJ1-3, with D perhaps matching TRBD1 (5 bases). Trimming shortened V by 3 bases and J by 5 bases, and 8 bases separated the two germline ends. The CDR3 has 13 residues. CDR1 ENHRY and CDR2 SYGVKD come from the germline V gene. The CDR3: CAISDAGRNTIYF. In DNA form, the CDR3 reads TGTGCCATCAGTGACGCAGGGCGAAACACCATATATTTT.

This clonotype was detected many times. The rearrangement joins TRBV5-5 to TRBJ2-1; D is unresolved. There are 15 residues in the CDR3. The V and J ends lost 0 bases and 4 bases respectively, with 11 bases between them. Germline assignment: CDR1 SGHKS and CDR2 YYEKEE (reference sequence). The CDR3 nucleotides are TGTGCCAGCAGCTTGGCACCTACCGAGTACAATGAGCAGTTCTTC. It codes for CASSLAPTEYNEQFF.

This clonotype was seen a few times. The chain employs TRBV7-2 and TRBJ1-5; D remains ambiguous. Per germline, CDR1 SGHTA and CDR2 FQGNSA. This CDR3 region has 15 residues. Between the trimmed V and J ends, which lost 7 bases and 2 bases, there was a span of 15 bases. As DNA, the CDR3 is TGTGCCAGCACCCAATCTGGTACAGGCAATCAGCCCCAGCATTTT. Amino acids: CASTQSGTGNQPQHF.

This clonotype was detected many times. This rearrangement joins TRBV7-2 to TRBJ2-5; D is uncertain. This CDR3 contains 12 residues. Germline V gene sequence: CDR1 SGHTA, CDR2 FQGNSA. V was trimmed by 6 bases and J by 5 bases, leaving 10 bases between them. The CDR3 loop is CASSPPGETQYF. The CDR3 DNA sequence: TGTGCCAGCAGTCCTCCTGGGGAGACCCAGTACTTC.

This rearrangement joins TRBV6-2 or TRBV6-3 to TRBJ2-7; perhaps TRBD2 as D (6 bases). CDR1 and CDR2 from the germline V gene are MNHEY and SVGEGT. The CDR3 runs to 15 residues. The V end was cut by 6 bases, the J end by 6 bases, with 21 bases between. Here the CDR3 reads CASRPSGAEGSEQYF. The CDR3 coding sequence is TGTGCCAGCAGACCCTCGGGAGCGGAGGGTAGCGAGCAGTACTTC.

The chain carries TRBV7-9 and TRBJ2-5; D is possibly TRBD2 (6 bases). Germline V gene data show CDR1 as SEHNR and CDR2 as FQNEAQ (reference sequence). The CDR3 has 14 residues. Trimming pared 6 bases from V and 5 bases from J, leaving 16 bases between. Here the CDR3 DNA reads TGTGCCAGCAGGAGACTAGAGGGGTCGGAGACCCAGTACTTC. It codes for CASRRLEGSETQYF.

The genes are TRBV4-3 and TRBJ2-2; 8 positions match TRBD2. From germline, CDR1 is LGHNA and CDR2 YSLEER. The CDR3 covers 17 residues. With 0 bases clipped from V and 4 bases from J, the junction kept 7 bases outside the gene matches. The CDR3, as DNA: TGCGCCAGCAGCCAAGATAGGGGACTAGTAGGCACCGGGGAGCTGTTTTTT. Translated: CASSQDRGLVGTGELFF.

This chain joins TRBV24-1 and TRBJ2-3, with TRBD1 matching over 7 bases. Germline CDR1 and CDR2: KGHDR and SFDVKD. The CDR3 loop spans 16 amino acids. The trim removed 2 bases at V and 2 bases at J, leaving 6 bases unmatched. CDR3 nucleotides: TGTGCCACCAGTGATTCCGGGACAGATTACACAGATACGCAGTATTTT. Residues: CATSDSGTDYTDTQYF.

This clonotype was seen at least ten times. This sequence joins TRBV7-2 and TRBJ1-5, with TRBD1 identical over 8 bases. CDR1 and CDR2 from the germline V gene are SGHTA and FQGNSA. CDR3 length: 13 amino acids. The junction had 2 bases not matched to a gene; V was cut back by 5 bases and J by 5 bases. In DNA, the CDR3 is TGTGCCAGCAGCCCACAGGGGGATCAGCCCCAGCATTTT. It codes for CASSPQGDQPQHF.

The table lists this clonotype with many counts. The CDR3 here is CASSEGKGAKEYF. In DNA, the CDR3 is TGCGCCAGCAGTGAGGGAAAGGGGGCGAAGGAGTACTTC. The V gene is TRBV10-1, the J gene TRBJ2-5, with 7 bases that match TRBD1. CDR1 and CDR2 (germline): WNHNN, SYGVQD (reference sequence). This CDR3 contains 13 residues. Trimming took 2 bases from V and 12 from J; bases not matched to a gene: 9.

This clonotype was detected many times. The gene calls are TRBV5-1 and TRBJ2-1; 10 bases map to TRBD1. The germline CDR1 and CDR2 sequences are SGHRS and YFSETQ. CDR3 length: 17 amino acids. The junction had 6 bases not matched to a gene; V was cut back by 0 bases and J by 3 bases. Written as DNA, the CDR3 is TGCGCCAGCAGCTTGGTTTCCGGGACAGGGGTCTACAATGAGCAGTTCTTC. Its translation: CASSLVSGTGVYNEQFF.

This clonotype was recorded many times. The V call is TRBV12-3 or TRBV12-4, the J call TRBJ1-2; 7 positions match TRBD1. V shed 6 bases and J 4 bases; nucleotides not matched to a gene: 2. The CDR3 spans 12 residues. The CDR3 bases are TGTGCCAGCAGGGCAGGGGGCTATGGCTACACCTTC. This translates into CASRAGGYGYTF.

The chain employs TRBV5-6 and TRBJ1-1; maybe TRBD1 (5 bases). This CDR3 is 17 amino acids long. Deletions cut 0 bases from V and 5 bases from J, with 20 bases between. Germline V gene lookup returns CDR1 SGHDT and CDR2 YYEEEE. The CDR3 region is CASSLGETRLRGTEAFF. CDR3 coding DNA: TGTGCCAGCAGCTTGGGTGAAACCAGGTTACGGGGGACTGAAGCTTTCTTT.

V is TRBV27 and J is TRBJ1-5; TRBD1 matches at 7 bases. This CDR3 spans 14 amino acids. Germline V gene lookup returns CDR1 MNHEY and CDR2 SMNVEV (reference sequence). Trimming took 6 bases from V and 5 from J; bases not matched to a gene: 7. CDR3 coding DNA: TGTGCCAGCAGAAAAGGGACAGAGCATCAGCCCCAGCATTTT. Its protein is CASRKGTEHQPQHF.

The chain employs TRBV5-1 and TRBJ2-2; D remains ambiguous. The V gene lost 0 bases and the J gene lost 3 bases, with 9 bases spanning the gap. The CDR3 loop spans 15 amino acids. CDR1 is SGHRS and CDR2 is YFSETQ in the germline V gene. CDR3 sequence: CASSLGLWDTGELFF. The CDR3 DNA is TGCGCCAGCAGCTTGGGTCTCTGGGACACCGGGGAGCTGTTTTTT.

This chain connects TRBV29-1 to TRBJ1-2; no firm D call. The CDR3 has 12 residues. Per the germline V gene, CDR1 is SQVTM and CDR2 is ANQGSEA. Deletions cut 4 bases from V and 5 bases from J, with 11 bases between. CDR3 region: CSVVAGEYGYTF. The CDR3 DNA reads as TGCAGCGTTGTTGCCGGGGAGTATGGCTACACCTTC.

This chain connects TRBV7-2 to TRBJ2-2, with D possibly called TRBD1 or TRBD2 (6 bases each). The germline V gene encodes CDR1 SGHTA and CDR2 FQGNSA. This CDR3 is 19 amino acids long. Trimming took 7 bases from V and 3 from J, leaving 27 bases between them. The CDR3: CASTFGLSLLGGHTGELFF. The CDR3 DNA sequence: TGTGCCAGCACCTTCGGGCTGAGTCTTTTAGGGGGGCACACCGGGGAGCTGTTTTTT.

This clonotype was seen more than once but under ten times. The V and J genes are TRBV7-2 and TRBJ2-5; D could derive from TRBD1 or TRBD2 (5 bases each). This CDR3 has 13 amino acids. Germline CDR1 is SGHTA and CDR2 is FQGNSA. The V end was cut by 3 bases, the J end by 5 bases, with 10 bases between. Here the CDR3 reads CASSFGTRETQYF. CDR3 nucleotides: TGTGCCAGCAGCTTTGGGACCCGGGAGACCCAGTACTTC. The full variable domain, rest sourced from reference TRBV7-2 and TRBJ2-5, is GAGVSQSPSNKVTEKGKDVELRCDPISGHTALYWYRQSLGQGLEFLIYFQGNSAPDKSGLPSDRFSAERTGGSVSTLTIQRTQQEDSAVYLCASSFGTRETQYFGPGTRLLVL.

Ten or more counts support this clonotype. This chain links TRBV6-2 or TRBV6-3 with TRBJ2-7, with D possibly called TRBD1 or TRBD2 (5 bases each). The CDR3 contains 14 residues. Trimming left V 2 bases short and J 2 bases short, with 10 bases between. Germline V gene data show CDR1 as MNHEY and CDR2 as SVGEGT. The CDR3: CASSYPTGPYEQYF. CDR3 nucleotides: TGTGCCAGCAGTTACCCGACGGGACCCTACGAGCAGTACTTC.

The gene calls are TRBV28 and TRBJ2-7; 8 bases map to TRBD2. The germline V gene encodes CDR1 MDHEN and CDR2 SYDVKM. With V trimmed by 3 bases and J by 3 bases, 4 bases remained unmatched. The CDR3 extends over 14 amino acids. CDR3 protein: CASSLTGGFYEQYF. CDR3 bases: TGTGCCAGCAGTTTGACGGGGGGGTTCTACGAGCAGTACTTC. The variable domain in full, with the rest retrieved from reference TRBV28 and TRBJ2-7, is DVKVTQSSRYLVKRTGEKVFLECVQDMDHENMFWYRQDPGLGLRLIYFSYDVKMKEKGDIPEGYSVSREKKERFSLILESASTNQTSMYLCASSLTGGFYEQYFGPGTRLTVT.